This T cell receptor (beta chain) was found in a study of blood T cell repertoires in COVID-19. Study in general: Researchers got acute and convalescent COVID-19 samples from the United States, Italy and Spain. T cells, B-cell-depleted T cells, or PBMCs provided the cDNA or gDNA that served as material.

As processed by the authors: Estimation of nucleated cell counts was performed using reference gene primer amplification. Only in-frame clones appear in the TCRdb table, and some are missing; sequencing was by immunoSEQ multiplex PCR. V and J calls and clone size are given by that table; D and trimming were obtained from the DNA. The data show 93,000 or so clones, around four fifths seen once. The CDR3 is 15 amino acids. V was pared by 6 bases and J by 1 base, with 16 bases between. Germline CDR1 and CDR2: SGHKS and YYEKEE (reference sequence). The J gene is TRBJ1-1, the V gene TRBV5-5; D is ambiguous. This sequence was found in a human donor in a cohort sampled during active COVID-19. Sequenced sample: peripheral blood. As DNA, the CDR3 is TGTGCCAGCACCCTAGGCTCGGTGGGGAACACTGAAGCTTTCTTT. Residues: CASTLGSVGNTEAFF.